Detailed here is one TCR beta chain. This entry belongs to a study of shared clonotypes between healthy human individuals. At the level of the study: CD8 memory received one plate per donor, CD8 naive two, CD4 memory three and CD4 naive three.

The length of the CDR3 is 13 residues. Trimming removed 4 bases from V and 2 bases from J, with 10 bases in between. CDR1 and CDR2 (germline): SQVTM, ANQGSEA. Assay: immunoSEQ multiplex PCR; the TCRdb copy retains only in-frame clones and omits some. The sample gives about 2.4 million clones, about 92% of which show up once; around 0.15% is in the top ten. Those who donated were healthy HIV-negative adults, with no recent acute infections or vaccinations reported. The source material was naive CD4+ T cells sorted from blood. Described subset: CD45RA+ positively selected. V usage is TRBV29-1 and J usage is TRBJ2-3, with unresolved D. The sequence derives from a man aged 18 to 35 in good health. Written as DNA, the CDR3 is TGCAGCGTTGTGAATCGATTCACAGATACGCAGTATTTT. This gives the protein CSVVNRFTDTQYF.